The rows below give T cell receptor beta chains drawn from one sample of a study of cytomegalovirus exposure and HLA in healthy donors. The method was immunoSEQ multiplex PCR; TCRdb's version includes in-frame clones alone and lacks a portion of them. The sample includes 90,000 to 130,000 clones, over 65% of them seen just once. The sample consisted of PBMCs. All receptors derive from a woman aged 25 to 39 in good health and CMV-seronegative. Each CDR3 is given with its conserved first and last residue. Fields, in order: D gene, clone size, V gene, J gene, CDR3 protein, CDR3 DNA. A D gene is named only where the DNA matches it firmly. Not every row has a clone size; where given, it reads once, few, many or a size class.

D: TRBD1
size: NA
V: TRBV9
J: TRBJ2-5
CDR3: CASSITGGKETQYF
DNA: TGTGCCAGCAGCATCACAGGGGGCAAAGAGACCCAGTACTTC

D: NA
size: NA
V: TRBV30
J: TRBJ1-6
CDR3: CAWRVGSYNSPLHF
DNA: TGTGCCTGGAGGGTCGGCTCCTATAATTCACCCCTCCACTTT

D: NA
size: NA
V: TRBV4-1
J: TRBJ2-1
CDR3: CASSQVSTGYRPNNEQFF
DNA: TGCGCCAGCAGCCAAGTATCCACGGGATACCGGCCGAACAATGAGCAGTTCTTC

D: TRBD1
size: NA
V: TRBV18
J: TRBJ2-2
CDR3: CASSPPTGYTGELFF
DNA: TGTGCCAGCTCTCCTCCGACAGGGTACACCGGGGAGCTGTTTTTT

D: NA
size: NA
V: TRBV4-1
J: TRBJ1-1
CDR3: CASSQATEGGNTEAFF
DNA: TGCGCCAGCAGCCAAGCAACTGAGGGAGGGAACACTGAAGCTTTCTTT

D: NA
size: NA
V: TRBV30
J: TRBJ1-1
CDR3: CAWSAINTANTEAFF
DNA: TGTGCCTGGAGTGCCATAAATACAGCGAACACTGAAGCTTTCTTT

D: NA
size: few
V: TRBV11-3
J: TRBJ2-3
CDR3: CASSRDTITDTQYF
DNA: TGTGCCAGCAGCCGGGACACTATCACAGATACGCAGTATTTT

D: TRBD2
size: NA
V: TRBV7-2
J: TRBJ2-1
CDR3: CASSLKVSGSNGGEQFF
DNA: TGTGCCAGCAGCTTAAAAGTTAGCGGGAGTAATGGAGGTGAGCAGTTCTTC

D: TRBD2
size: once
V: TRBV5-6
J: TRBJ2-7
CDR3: CALSGGAYEQYF
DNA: TGTGCTCTTAGTGGGGGGGCCTACGAGCAGTACTTC

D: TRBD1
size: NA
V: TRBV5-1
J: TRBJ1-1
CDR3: CASSLTTGLMNTEAFF
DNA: TGCGCCAGCAGCTTAACGACAGGGCTCATGAACACTGAAGCTTTCTTT

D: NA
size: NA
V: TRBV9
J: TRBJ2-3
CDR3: CASSPTTDTQYF
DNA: TGTGCCAGCAGCCCTACCACAGATACGCAGTATTTT

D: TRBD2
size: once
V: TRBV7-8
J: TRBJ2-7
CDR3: CASSLDRLGGRAYEQYF
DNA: TGTGCCAGCAGCTTAGATCGTCTCGGGGGGAGGGCCTACGAGCAGTACTTC

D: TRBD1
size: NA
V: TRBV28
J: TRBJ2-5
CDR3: CASSFGGTGRETQYF
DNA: TGTGCCAGCAGTTTTGGGGGGACAGGGCGAGAGACCCAGTACTTC

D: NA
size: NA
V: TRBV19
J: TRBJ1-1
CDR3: CASTPPGAGTEAFF
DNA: TGTGCCAGTACACCTCCGGGAGCCGGCACTGAAGCTTTCTTT

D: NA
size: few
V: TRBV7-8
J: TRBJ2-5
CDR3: CASSLFASQETQYF
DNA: TGTGCCAGCAGCTTATTTGCCAGCCAAGAGACCCAGTACTTC

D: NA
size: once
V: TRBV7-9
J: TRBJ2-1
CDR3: CASRSGLLYNEQFF
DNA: TGTGCCAGCAGGTCCGGACTACTGTACAATGAGCAGTTCTTC

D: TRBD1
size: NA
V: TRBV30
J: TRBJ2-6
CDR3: CAWSVSILGTGGSGANVLTF
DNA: TGTGCCTGGAGTGTTTCGATTCTCGGGACAGGGGGCTCTGGGGCCAACGTCCTGACTTTC

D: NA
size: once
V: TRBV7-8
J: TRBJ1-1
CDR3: CASMIPGQSFF
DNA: TGTGCCAGCATGATACCGGGACAATCTTTCTTT

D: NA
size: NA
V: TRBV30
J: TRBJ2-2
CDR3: CAWGPRRQTGELFF
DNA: TGTGCCTGGGGGCCAAGACGGCAGACCGGGGAGCTGTTTTTT

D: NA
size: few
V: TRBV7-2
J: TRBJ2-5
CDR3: CASSLGGIQETQYF
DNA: TGTGCCAGCAGCTTAGGCGGGATCCAAGAGACCCAGTACTTC

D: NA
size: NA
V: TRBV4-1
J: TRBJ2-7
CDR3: CASSYDRAYEQYF
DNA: TGCGCCAGCAGCTACGACAGAGCCTACGAGCAGTACTTC

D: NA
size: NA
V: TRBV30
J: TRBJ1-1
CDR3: CAWSAGADTEAFF
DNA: TGTGCCTGGAGTGCAGGGGCGGACACTGAAGCTTTCTTT

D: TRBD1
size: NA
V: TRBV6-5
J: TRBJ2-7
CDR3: CASRRGQGQREQYF
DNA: TGTGCCAGCAGAAGGGGACAGGGTCAGCGCGAGCAGTACTTC

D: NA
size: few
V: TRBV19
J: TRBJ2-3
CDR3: CASSIATSTDTQYF
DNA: TGTGCCAGTAGTATCGCCACTAGCACAGATACGCAGTATTTT

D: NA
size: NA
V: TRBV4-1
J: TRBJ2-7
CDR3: CASSQKIGHPPYEQYF
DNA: TGCGCCAGCAGCCAAAAGATCGGACATCCCCCCTACGAGCAGTACTTC

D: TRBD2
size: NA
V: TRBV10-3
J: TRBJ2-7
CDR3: CAISEGGGNSYEQYF
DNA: TGTGCCATCAGTGAGGGGGGGGGAAACTCCTACGAGCAGTACTTC

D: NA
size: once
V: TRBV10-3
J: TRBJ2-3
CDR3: CAISGERIHTDTQYF
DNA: TGTGCCATCAGTGGAGAGCGTATCCACACAGATACGCAGTATTTT

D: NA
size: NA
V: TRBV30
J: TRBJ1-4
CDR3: CAWSAPRGEVFF
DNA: TGTGCCTGGAGTGCCCCCAGGGGAGAAGTGTTTTTT

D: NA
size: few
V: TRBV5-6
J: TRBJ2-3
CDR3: CASSLVLSTDTQYF
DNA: TGTGCCAGCAGCTTGGTACTTAGCACAGATACGCAGTATTTT

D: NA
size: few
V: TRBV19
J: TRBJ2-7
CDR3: CASSIAAGGSYEQYF
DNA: TGTGCCAGTAGTATAGCAGCAGGAGGCTCCTACGAGCAGTACTTC

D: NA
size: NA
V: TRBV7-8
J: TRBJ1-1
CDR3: CASSTLLRLNTEAFF
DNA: TGTGCCAGCAGCACACTACTGAGGTTAAACACTGAAGCTTTCTTT

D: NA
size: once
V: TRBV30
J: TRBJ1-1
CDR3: CAWSVLGTGNTEAFF
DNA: TGTGCCTGGAGTGTACTAGGTACTGGGAACACTGAAGCTTTCTTT

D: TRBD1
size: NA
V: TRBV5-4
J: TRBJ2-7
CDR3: CASQDRSSYEQYF
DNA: TGTGCCAGCCAGGACAGGAGCTCCTACGAGCAGTACTTC

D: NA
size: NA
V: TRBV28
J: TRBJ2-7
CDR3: CASSFGEYEQYF
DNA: TGTGCCAGCAGTTTCGGGGAATACGAGCAGTACTTC

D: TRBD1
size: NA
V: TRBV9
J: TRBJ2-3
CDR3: CASSVGGQRSTDTQYF
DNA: TGTGCCAGCAGCGTAGGGGGACAGAGATCCACAGATACGCAGTATTTT

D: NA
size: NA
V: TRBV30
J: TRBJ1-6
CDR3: CAWEGPTGHPPYSPLHF
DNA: TGTGCCTGGGAGGGCCCAACTGGTCATCCCCCATATTCACCCCTCCACTTT

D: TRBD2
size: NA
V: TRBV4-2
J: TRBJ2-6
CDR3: CASSQDSSGSSGANVLTF
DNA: TGTGCCAGCAGCCAAGATTCTAGCGGGAGCTCTGGGGCCAACGTCCTGACTTTC

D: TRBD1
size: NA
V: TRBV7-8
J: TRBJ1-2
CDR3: CASSLADRGFYGYTF
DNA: TGTGCCAGCAGCTTGGCGGACAGGGGATTCTATGGCTACACCTTC

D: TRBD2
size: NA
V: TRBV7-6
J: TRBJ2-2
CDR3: CASSLRAGVITGELFF
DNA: TGTGCCAGCAGCTTACGGGCGGGAGTGATCACCGGGGAGCTGTTTTTT

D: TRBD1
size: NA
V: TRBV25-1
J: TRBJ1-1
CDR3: CASSATYTGDTEAFF
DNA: TGTGCCAGCAGTGCGACGTATACAGGGGACACTGAAGCTTTCTTT

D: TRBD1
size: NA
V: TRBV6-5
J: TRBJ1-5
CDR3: CASRTGQGVDQPQHF
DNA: TGTGCCAGCAGAACGGGACAGGGCGTGGATCAGCCCCAGCATTTT

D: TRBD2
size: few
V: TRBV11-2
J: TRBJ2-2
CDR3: CASRVSGVDTGELFF
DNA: TGTGCCAGCAGAGTAAGCGGGGTAGACACCGGGGAGCTGTTTTTT

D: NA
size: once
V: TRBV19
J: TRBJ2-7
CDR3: CASSSSGYEQYF
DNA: NA

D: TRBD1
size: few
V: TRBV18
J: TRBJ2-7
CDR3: CASSPGDRGNEQYF
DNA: TGTGCCAGCTCACCCGGGGACAGGGGCAACGAGCAGTACTTC

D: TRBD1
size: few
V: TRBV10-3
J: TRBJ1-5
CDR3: CAISESGQGWNQPQHF
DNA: TGTGCCATCAGTGAGTCGGGACAGGGATGGAATCAGCCCCAGCATTTT

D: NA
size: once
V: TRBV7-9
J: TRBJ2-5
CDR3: CASSLGQGLETQYF
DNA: TGTGCCAGCAGCTTAGGGCAGGGGTTAGAGACCCAGTACTTC

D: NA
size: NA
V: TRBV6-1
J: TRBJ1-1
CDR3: CASNHRDNTEAFF
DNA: TGTGCCAGCAACCACAGGGACAACACTGAAGCTTTCTTT

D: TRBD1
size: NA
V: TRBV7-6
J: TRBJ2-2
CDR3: CASSSTGQTTGELFF
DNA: TGTGCCAGCAGCTCCACGGGACAGACCACCGGGGAGCTGTTTTTT

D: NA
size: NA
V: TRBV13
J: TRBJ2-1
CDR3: CASSWTDNNEQFF
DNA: TGTGCCAGCAGTTGGACTGATAACAATGAGCAGTTCTTC

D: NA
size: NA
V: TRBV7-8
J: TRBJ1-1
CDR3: CASSLDRQGREAFF
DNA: TGTGCCAGCAGCTTAGATCGTCAGGGCAGGGAAGCTTTCTTT

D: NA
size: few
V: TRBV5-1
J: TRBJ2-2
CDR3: CASSDSTPGTGELFF
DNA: TGCGCCAGCAGCGATTCCACGCCGGGCACCGGGGAGCTGTTTTTT

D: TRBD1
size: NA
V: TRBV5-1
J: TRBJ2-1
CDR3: CASSLVAGGRNEQFF
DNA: TGCGCCAGCAGCTTAGTGGCAGGGGGCAGAAATGAGCAGTTCTTC

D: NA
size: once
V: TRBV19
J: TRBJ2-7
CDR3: CASTGRAVHEQYF
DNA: TGTGCCAGTACCGGGCGGGCCGTCCACGAGCAGTACTTC

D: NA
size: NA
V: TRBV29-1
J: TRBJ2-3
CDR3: CSVVTGTPNTDTQYF
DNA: TGCAGCGTTGTTACTGGGACTCCGAACACAGATACGCAGTATTTT

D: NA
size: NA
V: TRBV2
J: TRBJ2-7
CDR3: CASSQGQGLQTYEQYF
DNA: TGTGCCAGCAGTCAGGGGCAGGGCCTCCAGACGTACGAGCAGTACTTC

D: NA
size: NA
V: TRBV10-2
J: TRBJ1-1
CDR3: CASSESSGNTEAFF
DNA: TGCGCCAGCAGTGAGTCGAGTGGGAACACTGAAGCTTTCTTT

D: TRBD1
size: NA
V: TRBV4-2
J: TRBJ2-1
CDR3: CASSQEPGQGSYNEQFF
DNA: TGTGCCAGCAGCCAAGAGCCGGGACAGGGATCCTACAATGAGCAGTTCTTC

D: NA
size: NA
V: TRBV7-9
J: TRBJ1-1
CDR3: CASSLIGANTEAFF
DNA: TGTGCCAGCAGCCTGATTGGGGCGAACACTGAAGCTTTCTTT

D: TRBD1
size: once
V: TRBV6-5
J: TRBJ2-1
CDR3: CASRVTGGYEQFF
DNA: TGTGCCAGCAGAGTGACAGGGGGCTACGAGCAGTTCTTC